The sample holds one count of the clone carrying this TCR beta chain. What it recognizes is unknown. V shed 4 bases and J 8 bases; nucleotides not matched to a gene: 12. The CDR3 runs 15 residues. Germline V gene lookup returns CDR1 SGHKS and CDR2 YYEKEE (reference sequence). These data come from a study of blood T cells in healthy people across ages. Findings and limits, study-wide: There was a strong correlation between TCR beta diversity and naive T cell percentage.

A second about 7 to 12 cycle PCR used barcoded and J-beta primers. TCRdb fed the 5' RACE reads into MiXCR, producing one record per CDR3 protein. The top ten clones hold 30% to 40% of a sample with 600,000 to 650,000 distinct CDR3 sequences, 58% of them seen once. The clonotype comes from a man between 60 and 70 years old in good health. The rearrangement links TRBV5-5 to TRBJ2-1, with 7 bases matching TRBD1. Specimen: blood. The CDR3 region is CASSPTGASVDEQFF. The CDR3 nucleotides read TGTGCCAGCAGCCCCACAGGGGCGAGTGTGGATGAGCAGTTCTTC.